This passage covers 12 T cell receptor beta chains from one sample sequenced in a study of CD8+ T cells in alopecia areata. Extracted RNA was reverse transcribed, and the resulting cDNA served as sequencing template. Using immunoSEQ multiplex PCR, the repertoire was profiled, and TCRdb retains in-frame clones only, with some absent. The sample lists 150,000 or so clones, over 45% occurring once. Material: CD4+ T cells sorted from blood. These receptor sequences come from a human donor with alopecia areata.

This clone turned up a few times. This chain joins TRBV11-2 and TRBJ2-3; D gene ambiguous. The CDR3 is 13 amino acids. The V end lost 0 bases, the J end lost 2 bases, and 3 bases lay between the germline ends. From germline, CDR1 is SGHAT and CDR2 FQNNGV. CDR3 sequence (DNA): TGTGCCAGCAGCTTAGACCTCACAGATACGCAGTATTTT. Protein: CASSLDLTDTQYF.

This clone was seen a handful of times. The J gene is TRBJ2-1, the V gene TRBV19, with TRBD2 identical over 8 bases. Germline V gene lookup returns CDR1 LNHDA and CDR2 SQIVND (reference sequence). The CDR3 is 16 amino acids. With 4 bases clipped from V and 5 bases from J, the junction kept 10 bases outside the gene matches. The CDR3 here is CASSTPGSGRHNEQFF. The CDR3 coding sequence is TGTGCCAGTAGTACCCCCGGCAGCGGGAGACACAATGAGCAGTTCTTC.

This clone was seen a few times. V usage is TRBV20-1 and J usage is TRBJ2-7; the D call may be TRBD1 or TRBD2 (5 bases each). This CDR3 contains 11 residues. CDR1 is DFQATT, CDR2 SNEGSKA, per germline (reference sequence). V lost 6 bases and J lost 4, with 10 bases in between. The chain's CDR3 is CSAGDGYEQYF. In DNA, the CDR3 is TGCAGTGCGGGGGATGGGTACGAGCAGTACTTC.

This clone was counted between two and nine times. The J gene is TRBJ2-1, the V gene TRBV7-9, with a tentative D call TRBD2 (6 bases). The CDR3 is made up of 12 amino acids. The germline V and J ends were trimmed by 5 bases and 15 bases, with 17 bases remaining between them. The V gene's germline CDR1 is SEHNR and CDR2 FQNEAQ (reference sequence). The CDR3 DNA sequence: TGTGCCAGCAGCCCGGGGGAGGTCGGATCGTTCTTC. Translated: CASSPGEVGSFF.

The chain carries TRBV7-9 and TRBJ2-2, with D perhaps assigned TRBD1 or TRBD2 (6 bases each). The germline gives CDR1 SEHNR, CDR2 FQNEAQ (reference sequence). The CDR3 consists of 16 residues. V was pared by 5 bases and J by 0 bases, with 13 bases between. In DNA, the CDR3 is TGTGCCAGCAGCCAAGGAGGGACAACGAACACCGGGGAGCTGTTTTTT. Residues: CASSQGGTTNTGELFF.

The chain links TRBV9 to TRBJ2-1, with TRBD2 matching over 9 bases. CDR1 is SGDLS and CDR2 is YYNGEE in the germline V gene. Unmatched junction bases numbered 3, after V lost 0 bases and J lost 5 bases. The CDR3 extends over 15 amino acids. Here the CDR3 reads CASSVVGLAHNEQFF. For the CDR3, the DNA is TGTGCCAGCAGCGTAGTTGGACTAGCGCACAATGAGCAGTTCTTC.

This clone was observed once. The CDR3 loop is CASSRAGWGTDTQYF. The CDR3 DNA sequence: TGTGCCAGCAGTAGAGCGGGATGGGGTACAGATACGCAGTATTTT. The chain links TRBV6-5 to TRBJ2-3; TRBD2 matches at 7 bases. The CDR3 sequence is 15 residues long. Per germline, CDR1 MNHEY and CDR2 SVGAGI. The V segment lost 5 bases and the J segment 3 bases; nucleotides outside the gene matches: 8.

CDR3 DNA sequence: TGTGCCAGCAGATCAAATAGGGGGGCCGAAACCTCCTACGAGCAGTACTTC. Translation: CASRSNRGAETSYEQYF. The chain links TRBV7-9 to TRBJ2-7; D might be TRBD1 or TRBD2, each matching 6 bases. V lost 6 bases and J 0 bases, leaving 21 bases between the germline ends. This CDR3 is 17 amino acids long. Germline V gene sequence: CDR1 SEHNR, CDR2 FQNEAQ (reference sequence).

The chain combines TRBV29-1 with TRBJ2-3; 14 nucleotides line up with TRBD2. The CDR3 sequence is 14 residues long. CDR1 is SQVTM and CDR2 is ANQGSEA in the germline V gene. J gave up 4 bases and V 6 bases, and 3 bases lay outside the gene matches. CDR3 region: CSVGGLAGADTQYF. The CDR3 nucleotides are TGCAGCGTGGGGGGACTAGCGGGAGCAGATACGCAGTATTTT.

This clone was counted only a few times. CDR3 protein: CASSPGLAGAEGQYF. The CDR3, as DNA: TGTGCCAGCAGCCCGGGACTAGCGGGAGCTGAGGGCCAGTACTTC. V gene TRBV7-9 combines with J gene TRBJ2-7, with 14 positions matching TRBD2. This CDR3 region has 15 residues. V gave up 5 bases and J gave up 10 bases; unmatched junction bases: 10. The germline V gene encodes CDR1 SEHNR and CDR2 FQNEAQ (reference sequence).

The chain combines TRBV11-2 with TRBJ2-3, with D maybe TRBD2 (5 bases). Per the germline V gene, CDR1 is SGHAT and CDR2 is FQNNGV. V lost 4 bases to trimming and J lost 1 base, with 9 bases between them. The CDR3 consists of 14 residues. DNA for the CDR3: TGTGCCAGCAGCTCGTGGACTGGCACAGATACGCAGTATTTT. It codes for CASSSWTGTDTQYF.

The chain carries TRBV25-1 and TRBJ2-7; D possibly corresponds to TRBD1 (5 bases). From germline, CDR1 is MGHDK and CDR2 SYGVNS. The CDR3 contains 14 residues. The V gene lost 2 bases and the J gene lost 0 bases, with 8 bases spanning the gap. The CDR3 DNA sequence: TGTGCCAGCAGTGAACAGGGAAGCTCCTACGAGCAGTACTTC. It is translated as CASSEQGSSYEQYF.